These T cell receptor beta chains were read from a single sample in a study of blood T cell repertoires in COVID-19. Sequencing was performed with immunoSEQ multiplex PCR; in TCRdb, only in-frame clones are kept and a portion is missing. The table includes about 110,000 clones, 75% to 90% detected once. Sequences were obtained from peripheral blood. These receptor sequences come from a woman aged 60-75 years with acute or convalescent COVID-19. CDR3s include the opening cysteine and the closing phenylalanine or tryptophan. A D gene is named only where the DNA matches it firmly. Clone size appears in some rows only: once, few, many, or a class for an expanded clone.

v_gene	abundance	j_gene	d_gene	CDR3aa	CDR3nt
TRBV5-1	.	TRBJ2-7	TRBD1	CASSLDRGYEQYF	TGCGCCAGCAGCTTGGACAGGGGGTACGAGCAGTACTTC
TRBV3-1/TRBV3-2	few	TRBJ1-3	TRBD1	CASKEIGTGGNTIYF	TGTGCCAGCAAAGAAATCGGGACAGGGGGCAACACCATATATTTT
TRBV7-8	.	TRBJ1-2	.	CATERPQGRYGYTF	TGTGCCACCGAGAGGCCACAGGGACGCTATGGCTACACCTTC
TRBV28	.	TRBJ1-2	.	CASVSTGFNYGYTF	TGTGCCAGCGTGTCTACGGGGTTTAACTATGGCTACACCTTC
TRBV27	.	TRBJ2-5	.	CASSLHRVAETQYF	TGTGCCAGCAGTTTACACAGGGTGGCAGAGACCCAGTACTTC
TRBV14	.	TRBJ2-7	.	CASSQEQTGEQYF	TGTGCCAGCAGCCAAGAGCAGACGGGGGAGCAGTACTTC
TRBV2	.	TRBJ1-1	.	CASRAQGNTEAFF	TGTGCCAGCAGGGCACAGGGGAACACTGAAGCTTTCTTT
TRBV18	.	TRBJ1-1	.	CASSGQRNTEAFF	TGTGCCAGCTCCGGACAGCGGAACACTGAAGCTTTCTTT
TRBV11-3	.	TRBJ2-3	.	CASSYGRDTQYF	TGTGCCAGCAGCTACGGTCGGGATACGCAGTATTTT
TRBV6-4	.	TRBJ1-5	.	CASNSSGNQPQHF	TGTGCCAGCAATAGCTCAGGCAATCAGCCCCAGCATTTT
TRBV27	.	TRBJ2-7	TRBD1	CASRTGTANSYEQYF	TGTGCCAGCAGGACCGGGACAGCGAACTCCTACGAGCAGTACTTC
TRBV24-1	.	TRBJ1-4	.	CATSEGRGGNEKLFF	TGTGCCACCAGTGAAGGCAGGGGTGGGAATGAAAAACTGTTTTTT
TRBV28	.	TRBJ1-2	.	CASRDPDSSPGYTF	TGTGCCAGCAGGGATCCTGACAGCTCGCCTGGCTACACCTTC
TRBV2	once	TRBJ1-5	.	CASVQSFSNQPQHF	TGTGCCAGCGTCCAAAGCTTCAGCAATCAGCCCCAGCATTTT
TRBV24-1	.	TRBJ1-2	TRBD1	CATSDWRRGEYGYTF	TGTGCCACCAGTGACTGGCGCAGGGGGGAGTATGGCTACACCTTC
TRBV19	few	TRBJ1-5	TRBD1	CASSRDRDRRQPQHF	TGTGCCAGTAGTAGGGATCGGGACAGGCGGCAGCCCCAGCATTTT
TRBV6-5	.	TRBJ2-7	.	CASSPSSRGNEQYF	TGTGCCAGCAGTCCTAGTTCCAGAGGCAACGAGCAGTACTTC
TRBV5-5	.	TRBJ1-5	TRBD1	CASSKETGGFNQPQHF	TGTGCCAGCAGTAAGGAGACAGGGGGGTTCAATCAGCCCCAGCATTTT
TRBV6-5	.	TRBJ1-2	TRBD1	CASQQGNGASGYTF	TGTGCCAGCCAACAGGGGAACGGGGCTTCTGGCTACACCTTC
TRBV2	.	TRBJ2-2	.	CASSESGVPTGELFF	TGTGCCAGCAGTGAGTCAGGGGTACCAACCGGGGAGCTGTTTTTT
TRBV7-2	.	TRBJ1-1	.	CASSYKPGNTEAFF	TGTGCCAGCAGCTACAAACCGGGGAACACTGAAGCTTTCTTT
TRBV6-2/TRBV6-3	.	TRBJ2-2	TRBD2	CASSYPSGSWKLTGELFF	TGTGCCAGCAGTTACCCTAGCGGGAGCTGGAAGCTCACCGGGGAGCTGTTTTTT
TRBV7-8	.	TRBJ2-2	.	CASTKRERDTGELFF	TGTGCCAGCACGAAGAGGGAGAGGGACACCGGGGAGCTGTTTTTT
TRBV5-4	.	TRBJ2-1	TRBD2	CASSLSGVGLNEQFF	TGTGCCAGCAGCCTTAGCGGGGTGGGCCTCAATGAGCAGTTCTTC
TRBV10-3	.	TRBJ2-2	TRBD2	CAAGGSTGELFF	TGTGCGGCGGGGGGGTCCACCGGGGAGCTGTTTTTT
TRBV29-1	.	TRBJ2-1	TRBD2	CSVDSGVDNEQFF	TGCAGCGTTGACAGCGGGGTTGACAATGAGCAGTTCTTC
TRBV18	once	TRBJ2-5	TRBD2	CASSLTSGEETQYF	TGTGCCAGCTCACTTACTAGCGGGGAAGAGACCCAGTACTTC
TRBV12-5	.	TRBJ2-3	.	CASGHTSEPTRTQYF	TGTGCTAGTGGCCACACCAGCGAGCCAACACGTACGCAGTATTTT
TRBV5-6	.	TRBJ2-7	TRBD2	CASSLAASGGYEQYF	TGTGCCAGCAGCTTGGCTGCTAGCGGGGGATACGAGCAGTACTTC
TRBV11-2	.	TRBJ2-7	.	CASTPGQGGTYEQYF	TGTGCCAGCACCCCGGGCCAAGGGGGAACCTACGAGCAGTACTTC
TRBV5-1	.	TRBJ2-3	.	CASSLEGGHPTDTQYF	TGCGCCAGCAGCTTGGAGGGGGGGCACCCCACAGATACGCAGTATTTT
TRBV28	.	TRBJ2-1	TRBD1	CASSLGMTGDNEQFF	TGTGCCAGCAGTTTGGGAATGACAGGGGACAATGAGCAGTTCTTC
TRBV5-1	.	TRBJ1-4	TRBD1	CASSSDRGSEKLFF	TGCGCCAGCAGCTCGGACAGGGGGAGCGAAAAACTGTTTTTT
TRBV2	.	TRBJ2-1	.	CASRDINPNEQFF	TGTGCCAGCCGGGACATCAATCCCAATGAGCAGTTCTTC
TRBV24-1	.	TRBJ1-2	.	CATSDLTGPNYGYTF	TGTGCCACCAGTGATCTGACAGGACCTAACTATGGCTACACCTTC
TRBV7-2	.	TRBJ1-4	TRBD1	CASSSGGPGQGNLFF	TGTGCCAGCAGCTCCGGAGGACCGGGACAGGGTAATCTGTTTTTT
TRBV18	.	TRBJ1-2	.	CASSSLQGTYGYTF	TGTGCCAGCTCCTCATTACAGGGAACCTATGGCTACACCTTC
TRBV7-2	.	TRBJ2-7	.	CASSLRPGAYEQYF	TGTGCCAGCAGCTTACGGCCCGGAGCCTACGAGCAGTACTTC
TRBV6-5	.	TRBJ1-3	TRBD1	CASSSGTVSGNTIYF	TGTGCCAGCAGTTCGGGGACAGTTTCTGGAAACACCATATATTTT
TRBV7-9	.	TRBJ1-6	.	CASSLDENSPLHF	TGTGCCAGCAGCTTAGATGAGAATTCACCCCTCCACTTT
TRBV11-2	.	TRBJ1-4	.	CASSLSDEKLFF	TGTGCCAGCAGCTTATCAGATGAAAAACTGTTTTTT
TRBV2	.	TRBJ2-3	.	CASDLSAGPDTQYF	TGTGCCAGCGATCTCTCGGCGGGGCCCGATACGCAGTATTTT
TRBV6-5	.	TRBJ1-5	.	CASSSAGGGPGQPQHF	TGTGCCAGCAGTTCCGCTGGGGGGGGGCCGGGTCAGCCCCAGCATTTT
TRBV10-2	few	TRBJ2-1	TRBD2	CASSIGLAGPLKLYNEQFF	TGCGCCAGCAGTATCGGACTAGCGGGGCCCCTAAAGTTATACAATGAGCAGTTCTTC
TRBV7-8	.	TRBJ2-1	.	CASSLTASSYNEQFF	TGTGCCAGCAGCTTGACTGCGAGCTCCTACAATGAGCAGTTCTTC
TRBV4-1	.	TRBJ2-7	.	CASSQDWQGYEQYF	TGCGCCAGCAGCCAAGATTGGCAGGGATACGAGCAGTACTTC
TRBV4-3	once	TRBJ1-1	.	CASSQEGQGRKAFF	TGCGCCAGCAGCCAAGAAGGGCAGGGCAGAAAAGCTTTCTTT
TRBV5-1	.	TRBJ1-2	.	CASSSSDYGYTF	TGCGCCAGCAGCTCCTCGGACTATGGCTACACCTTC
TRBV27	few	TRBJ1-5	TRBD1	CASKGTGRYSNQPQHF	TGTGCCAGCAAGGGGACAGGGAGGTATAGCAATCAGCCCCAGCATTTT
TRBV5-1	.	TRBJ1-6	.	CASSPGVAVPNSPLHF	TGCGCCAGCAGCCCGGGGGTTGCAGTTCCGAATTCACCCCTCCACTTT
TRBV7-2	.	TRBJ2-3	.	CASSRGNLADTQYF	TGTGCCAGCAGCCGGGGGAACCTGGCAGATACGCAGTATTTT
TRBV15	.	TRBJ1-2	.	CATSRDLTGSGGYTF	TGTGCCACCAGCAGAGATTTAACAGGGAGTGGCGGCTACACCTTC
TRBV9	.	TRBJ1-4	.	CASSQGALEKLFF	TGTGCCAGCAGTCAGGGTGCCCTAGAAAAACTGTTTTTT
TRBV5-4	.	TRBJ1-1	.	CASSLQGYDTEAFF	TGTGCCAGCAGCTTACAGGGCTACGACACTGAAGCTTTCTTT
TRBV27	.	TRBJ1-5	TRBD1	CASSLKGDRGFQLPQHF	TGTGCCAGCAGTTTAAAGGGGGACAGGGGGTTTCAGCTGCCCCAGCATTTT
TRBV28	few	TRBJ1-2	.	CASRPTVNYGYTF	TGTGCCAGCAGGCCTACAGTGAACTATGGCTACACCTTC
TRBV5-8	once	TRBJ1-4	.	CASSPFHTGIGGEKLFF	TGTGCCAGCAGCCCCTTCCACACAGGGATTGGAGGTGAAAAACTGTTTTTT